The next 15 T cell receptor beta chains were all read from a single sample in a study. TCRdb re-analysed the 5' RACE reads in MiXCR, keeping a single row per CDR3 protein. Among roughly 64,000 distinct CDR3 sequences listed, approximately 23% were seen once. Sequencing was done on a sample of memory CD4+ T cells sorted from a lymph node. As for subset: memory CD4+ T cells, CD4+CD45RO+CD25-. The source of these receptors is a female donor with breast cancer.

This clonotype was seen a handful of times. The chain employs TRBV4-2 and TRBJ1-5; no reliable D call. CDR1 is LGHNA, CDR2 YNFKEQ, per germline. CDR3 size: 13 residues. V lost 0 bases and J 9 bases, leaving 9 bases between the germline ends. The CDR3 DNA follows: TGTGCCAGCAGCCAAGATTTAACCCGGCCCCAGCATTTT. This sequence encodes CASSQDLTRPQHF.

This clonotype was seen only a few times. The gene calls are TRBV2 and TRBJ2-1; the D call may be TRBD1 or TRBD2 (5 bases each). The germline V gene has CDR1 SNHLY and CDR2 FYNNEI. There are 16 residues in the CDR3. V lost 7 bases to trimming and J lost 0 bases, with 16 bases between them. Written as DNA, the CDR3 is TGTGCCAGCATGAGGGGCCTAACAAGCTCCTACAATGAGCAGTTCTTC. This gives the protein CASMRGLTSSYNEQFF. Combining the CDR3 with reference TRBV2 and TRBJ2-1 gives the whole variable domain EPEVTQTPSHQVTQMGQEVILRCVPISNHLYFYWYRQILGQKVEFLVSFYNNEISEKSEIFDDQFSVERPDGSNFTLKIRSTKLEDSAMYFCASMRGLTSSYNEQFFGPGTRLTVL.

This clonotype came up once. The chain is built from TRBV6-2 or TRBV6-3 and TRBJ2-2, with D perhaps TRBD1 (6 bases). The germline gives CDR1 MNHEY, CDR2 SVGEGT. Trimming took 9 bases from V and 4 from J, leaving 18 bases between them. The length of the CDR3 is 15 residues. DNA for the CDR3: TGTGCCAGTTATATAACAGGGTATGGCACCGGGGAGCTGTTTTTT. It is translated as CASYITGYGTGELFF.

The chain combines TRBV20-1 with TRBJ2-7; D uncertain. There are 11 residues in the CDR3. The germline V and J ends were trimmed by 5 bases and 5 bases, with 10 bases remaining between them. Per germline, CDR1 DFQATT and CDR2 SNEGSKA (reference sequence). The CDR3 bases are TGCAGTGCTCCAGAGTTCCACGAGCAGTACTTC. Amino acid sequence: CSAPEFHEQYF.

This clonotype has just a few counts. This sequence joins TRBV5-1 and TRBJ1-2, with a tentative D call TRBD1 (5 bases). With 3 bases removed from V and 6 bases from J, the gap between germline ends came to 9 bases. The CDR3 length is 12 residues. CDR1 is SGHRS, CDR2 YFSETQ, per germline. CDR3: CASSSMGDGYTF. CDR3 DNA: TGCGCCAGCAGCTCTATGGGGGATGGCTACACCTTC.

The V and J genes are TRBV4-1 and TRBJ2-1, with TRBD2 matching 14 bases. The germline V gene has CDR1 MGHRA and CDR2 YSYEKL. The CDR3 extends over 15 amino acids. The junction had 6 bases not matched to a gene; V was cut back by 5 bases and J by 9 bases. In DNA, the CDR3 is TGCGCCAGCAGCAAGGGACTAGCGGGAGCTGGTGAGCAGTTCTTC. Its translation: CASSKGLAGAGEQFF.

This clonotype has only a few counts. The V call is TRBV20-1, the J call TRBJ1-1; D remains ambiguous. V lost 6 bases, J lost 0 bases, and 14 bases lay in between. The CDR3 length is 14 residues. Germline CDR1 DFQATT, CDR2 SNEGSKA (reference sequence). The CDR3 coding sequence is TGCAGTGCGGCCGCCCCTGGGGTGAACACTGAAGCTTTCTTT. Translated: CSAAAPGVNTEAFF.

A word on this clonotype: One end of the junction does not line up with germline, which may come from a read error. The chain recombines TRBV7-6 with TRBJ2-7; D remains ambiguous. From germline, CDR1 is SGHVS and CDR2 FNYEAQ. This CDR3 contains 12 residues. Here the CDR3 reads CAGSSTGSEQYF. The CDR3 nucleotides read TGTGCCGGCAGCTCGACCGGTAGCGAGCAGTACTTC.

Many counts were recorded for this clonotype. This chain connects TRBV7-6 to TRBJ2-7, with D perhaps matching TRBD1 or TRBD2 (5 bases each). V shed 5 bases and J shed 6 bases, with 11 bases lying between them. The CDR3 has 12 residues. Looked up from germline, CDR1 is SGHVS and CDR2 is FNYEAQ. The CDR3 DNA is TGTGCCAGCAGCCAGACGGGGCGCGAGCAGTACTTC. Amino acid sequence: CASSQTGREQYF.

A note on this clonotype: At one boundary the junction diverges from the germline segment, which might be a read error. The chain joins TRBV11-2 to TRBJ1-6, with D uncertain. Germline V gene sequence: CDR1 SGHAT, CDR2 FQNNGV. The length of the CDR3 is 15 residues. CDR3: CASSLGRRTGSPLHF. CDR3 sequence (DNA): TGTGCTAGCAGCTTAGGGAGGAGGACGGGGTCACCCCTCCACTTT. Based on the CDR3 plus reference TRBV11-2 and TRBJ1-6, the full variable domain is EAGVAQSPRYKIIEKRQSVAFWCNPISGHATLYWYQQILGQGPKLLIQFQNNGVVDDSQLPKDRFSAERLKGVDSTLKIQPAKLEDSAVYLCASSLGRRTGSPLHFGNGTRLTVT.

This chain connects TRBV5-1 to TRBJ2-4; no definite D call. Trimming took 7 bases from V and 0 from J, leaving 8 bases between them. CDR3 size: 13 residues. Germline V lookup: CDR1 SGHRS, CDR2 YFSETQ. The CDR3 spells CASRDLAKNIQYF. Here the CDR3 DNA reads TGCGCCAGCCGAGATTTAGCCAAAAACATTCAGTACTTC. Combining the CDR3 with reference TRBV5-1 and TRBJ2-4 gives the whole variable domain KAGVTQTPRYLIKTRGQQVTLSCSPISGHRSVSWYQQTPGQGLQFLFEYFSETQRNKGNFPGRFSGRQFSNSRSEMNVSTLELGDSALYLCASRDLAKNIQYFGAGTRLSVL.

Turning to this clonotype: A junction end diverges from the germline sequence, so it may reflect a read error. The V and J genes are TRBV5-1 and TRBJ2-2; TRBD1 matches 8 bases. The CDR3 consists of 16 residues. Germline-derived CDR1 and CDR2 are SGHRS and YFSETQ. DNA for the CDR3: TGCGCCAGCAGTTATACAGGGGGAGTAGACACCGGGGAGCCGTTTTTT. Encoded protein: CASSYTGGVDTGEPFF.

The chain uses TRBV20-1 and TRBJ2-3; 13 bases align to TRBD2. Germline lookup yields CDR1 DFQATT and CDR2 SNEGSKA (reference sequence). The CDR3 is made up of 15 amino acids. Germline trimming cut 3 bases from V and 6 bases from J; bases unmatched to any gene: 6. The CDR3, as DNA: TGCAGTGCTAGTTCAACTAGCGGGAGGGTGGATACGCAGTATTTT. This translates into CSASSTSGRVDTQYF.

The chain recombines TRBV28 with TRBJ1-2; 8 bases line up with TRBD1. The CDR3 contains 14 residues. The J segment lost 7 bases and the V segment lost 3 bases, leaving 7 bases of the junction unmatched. Per the germline V gene, CDR1 is MDHEN and CDR2 is SYDVKM. The CDR3 loop reads CASSFRPGGGGYTF. The CDR3 nucleotides are TGTGCCAGCAGTTTTCGTCCAGGGGGCGGTGGCTACACCTTC.

In this sample, this clonotype turned up a few times. CDR3 DNA sequence: TGTGCCAGCAGTCCAAACAACTATGGCTACACCTTC. This codes for CASSPNNYGYTF. The rearrangement links TRBV6-2 or TRBV6-3 to TRBJ1-2; D unclear. The CDR3 extends over 12 amino acids. Deletions cut 5 bases from V and 2 bases from J, with 6 bases between. Germline V gene lookup returns CDR1 MNHEY and CDR2 SVGEGT.